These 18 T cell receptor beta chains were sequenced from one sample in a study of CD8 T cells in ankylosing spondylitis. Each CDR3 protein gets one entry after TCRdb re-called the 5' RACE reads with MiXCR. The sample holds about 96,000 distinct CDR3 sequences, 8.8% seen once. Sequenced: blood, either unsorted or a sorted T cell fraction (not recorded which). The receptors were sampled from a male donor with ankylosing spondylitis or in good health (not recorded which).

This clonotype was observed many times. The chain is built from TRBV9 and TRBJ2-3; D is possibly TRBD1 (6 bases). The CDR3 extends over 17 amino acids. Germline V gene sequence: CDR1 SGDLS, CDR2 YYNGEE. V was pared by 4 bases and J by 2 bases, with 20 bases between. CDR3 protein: CASSPYMGAGNTDTQYF. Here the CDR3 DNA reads TGTGCCAGCAGCCCCTATATGGGGGCCGGAAACACAGATACGCAGTATTTT.

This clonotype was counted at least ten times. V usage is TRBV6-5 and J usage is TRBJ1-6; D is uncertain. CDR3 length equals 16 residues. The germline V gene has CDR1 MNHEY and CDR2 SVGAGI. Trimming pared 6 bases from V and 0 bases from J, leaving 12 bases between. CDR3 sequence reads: CASRRDLSSYNSPLHF. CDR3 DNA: TGTGCCAGCAGGCGAGACTTGAGCTCCTATAATTCACCCCTCCACTTT.

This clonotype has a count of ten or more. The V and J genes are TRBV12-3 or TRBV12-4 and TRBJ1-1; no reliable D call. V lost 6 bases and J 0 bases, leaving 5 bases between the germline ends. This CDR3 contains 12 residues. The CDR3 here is CASSYLNTEAFF. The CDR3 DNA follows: TGTGCCAGCAGCTACTTGAACACTGAAGCTTTCTTT.

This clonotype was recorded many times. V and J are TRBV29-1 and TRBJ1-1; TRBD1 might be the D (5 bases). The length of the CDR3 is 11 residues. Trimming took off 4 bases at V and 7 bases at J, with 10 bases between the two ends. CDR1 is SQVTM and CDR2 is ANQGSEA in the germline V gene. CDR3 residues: CSVAHGGEAFF. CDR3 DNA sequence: TGCAGCGTTGCTCACGGGGGTGAAGCTTTCTTT.

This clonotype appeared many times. The CDR3: CASSSPTDPFGYTF. The DNA of the CDR3 is TGTGCCAGCAGTTCCCCGACAGACCCTTTTGGCTACACCTTC. The chain is built from TRBV27 and TRBJ1-2; D is perhaps TRBD1 (5 bases). Germline V CDR1 and CDR2: MNHEY, SMNVEV (reference sequence). The V end was cut by 4 bases, the J end by 7 bases, with 16 bases between. The CDR3 spans 14 residues.

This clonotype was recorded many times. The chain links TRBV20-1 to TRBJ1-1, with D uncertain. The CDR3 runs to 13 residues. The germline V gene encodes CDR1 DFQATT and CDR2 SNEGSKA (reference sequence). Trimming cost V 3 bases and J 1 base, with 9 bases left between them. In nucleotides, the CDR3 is TGCAGTGCTAGGAGACTCGAGAACACTGAAGCTTTCTTT. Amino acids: CSARRLENTEAFF.

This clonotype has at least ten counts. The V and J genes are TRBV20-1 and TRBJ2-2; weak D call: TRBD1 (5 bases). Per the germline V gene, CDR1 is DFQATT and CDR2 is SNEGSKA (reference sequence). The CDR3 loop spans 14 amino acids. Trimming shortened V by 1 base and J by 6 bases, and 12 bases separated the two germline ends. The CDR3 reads CSARGKGLAGELFF. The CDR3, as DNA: TGCAGTGCTAGAGGAAAGGGGCTGGCCGGGGAGCTGTTTTTT.

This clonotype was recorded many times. In DNA form, the CDR3 reads TGTGCCAGCAGTTCCTCTCGGGACAGGGGTGGCTACACCTTC. Translating gives CASSSSRDRGGYTF. The chain recombines TRBV27 with TRBJ1-2; 10 bases are a match to TRBD1. Germline assignment: CDR1 MNHEY and CDR2 SMNVEV (reference sequence). This CDR3 is built from 14 residues. The trim removed 4 bases at V and 7 bases at J, leaving 6 bases unmatched.

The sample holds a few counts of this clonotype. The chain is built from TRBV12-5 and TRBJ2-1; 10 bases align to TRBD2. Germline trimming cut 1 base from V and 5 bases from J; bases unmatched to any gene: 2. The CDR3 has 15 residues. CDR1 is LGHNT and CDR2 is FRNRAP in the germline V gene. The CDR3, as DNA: TGTGCTAGTGGTTTGGGTAGCGGGGGGCACAATGAGCAGTTCTTC. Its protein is CASGLGSGGHNEQFF.

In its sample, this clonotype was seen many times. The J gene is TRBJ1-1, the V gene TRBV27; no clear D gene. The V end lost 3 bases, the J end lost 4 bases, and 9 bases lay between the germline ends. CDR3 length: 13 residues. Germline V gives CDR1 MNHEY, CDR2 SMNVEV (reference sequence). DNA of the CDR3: TGTGCCAGCAGTTTGAGGGAGGTCACTGAAGCTTTCTTT. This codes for CASSLREVTEAFF.

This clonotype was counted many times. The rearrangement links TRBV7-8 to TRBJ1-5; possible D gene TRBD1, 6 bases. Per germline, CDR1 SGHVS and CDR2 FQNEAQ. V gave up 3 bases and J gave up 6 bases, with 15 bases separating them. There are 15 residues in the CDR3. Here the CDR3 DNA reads TGTGCCAGCAGCTTCGTCAGGGGACGAATTCAGCCCCAGCATTTT. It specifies CASSFVRGRIQPQHF.

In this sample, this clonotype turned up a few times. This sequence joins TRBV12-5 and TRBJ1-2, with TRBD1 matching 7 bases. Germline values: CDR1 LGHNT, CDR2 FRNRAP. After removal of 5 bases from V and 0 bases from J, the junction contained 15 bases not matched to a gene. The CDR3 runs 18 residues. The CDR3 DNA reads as TGTGCTAGTGGTACACCCAGGCCAGGGGGAGCCTCTAACTATGGCTACACCTTC. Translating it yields CASGTPRPGGASNYGYTF.

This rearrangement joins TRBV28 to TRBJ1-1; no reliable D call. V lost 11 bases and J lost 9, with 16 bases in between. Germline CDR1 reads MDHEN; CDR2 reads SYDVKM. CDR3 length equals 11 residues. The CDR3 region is CAAQRDWQAFF. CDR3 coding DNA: TGTGCCGCTCAAAGAGATTGGCAAGCTTTCTTT.

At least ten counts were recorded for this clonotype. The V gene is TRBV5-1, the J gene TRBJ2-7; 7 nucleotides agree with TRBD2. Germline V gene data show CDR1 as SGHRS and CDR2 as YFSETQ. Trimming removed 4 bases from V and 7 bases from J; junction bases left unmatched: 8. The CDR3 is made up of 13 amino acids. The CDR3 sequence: CASSHPDGGEQYF. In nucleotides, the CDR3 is TGCGCCAGCAGCCATCCCGACGGGGGGGAGCAGTACTTC.

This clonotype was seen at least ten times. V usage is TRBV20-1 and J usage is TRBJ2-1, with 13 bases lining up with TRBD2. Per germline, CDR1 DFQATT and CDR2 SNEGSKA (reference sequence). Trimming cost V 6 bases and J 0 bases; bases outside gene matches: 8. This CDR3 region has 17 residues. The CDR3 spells CSARTSGGSSSYNEQFF. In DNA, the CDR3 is TGCAGTGCCCGGACTAGCGGGGGCTCATCCTCCTACAATGAGCAGTTCTTC.

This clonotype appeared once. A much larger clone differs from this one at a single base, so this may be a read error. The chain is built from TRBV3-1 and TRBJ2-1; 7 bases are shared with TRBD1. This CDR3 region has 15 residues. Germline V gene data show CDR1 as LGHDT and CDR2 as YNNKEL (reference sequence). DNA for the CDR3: TGTGTCATCAGCGACTCCGGGACAGTCTACAATGAGCAGTTCTTC. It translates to CVISDSGTVYNEQFF.

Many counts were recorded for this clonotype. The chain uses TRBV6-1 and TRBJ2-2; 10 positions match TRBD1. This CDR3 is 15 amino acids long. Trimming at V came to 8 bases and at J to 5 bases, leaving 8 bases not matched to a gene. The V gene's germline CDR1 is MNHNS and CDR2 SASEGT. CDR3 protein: CASARTGGSTGELFF. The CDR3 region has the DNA TGTGCCAGCGCCCGGACAGGGGGAAGTACCGGGGAGCTGTTTTTT.

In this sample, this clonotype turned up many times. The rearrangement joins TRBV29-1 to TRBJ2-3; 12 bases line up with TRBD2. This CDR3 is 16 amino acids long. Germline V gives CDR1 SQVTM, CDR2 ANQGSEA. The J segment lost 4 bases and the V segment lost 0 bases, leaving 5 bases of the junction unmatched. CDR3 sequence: CSVEDLSSGGADTQYF. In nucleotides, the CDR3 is TGCAGCGTTGAAGATCTTTCTAGCGGGGGGGCAGATACGCAGTATTTT.